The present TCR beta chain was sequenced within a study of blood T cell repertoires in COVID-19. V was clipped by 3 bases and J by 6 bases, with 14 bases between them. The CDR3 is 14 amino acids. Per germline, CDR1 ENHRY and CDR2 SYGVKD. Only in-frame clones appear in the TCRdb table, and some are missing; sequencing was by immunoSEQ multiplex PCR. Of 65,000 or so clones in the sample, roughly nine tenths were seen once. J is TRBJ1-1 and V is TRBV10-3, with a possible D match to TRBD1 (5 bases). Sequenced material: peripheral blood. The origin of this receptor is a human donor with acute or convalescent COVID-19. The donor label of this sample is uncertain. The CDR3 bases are TGTGCCATCAGTGATGGGGGGTTGGTTGCTGAAGCTTTCTTT. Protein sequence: CAISDGGLVAEAFF.